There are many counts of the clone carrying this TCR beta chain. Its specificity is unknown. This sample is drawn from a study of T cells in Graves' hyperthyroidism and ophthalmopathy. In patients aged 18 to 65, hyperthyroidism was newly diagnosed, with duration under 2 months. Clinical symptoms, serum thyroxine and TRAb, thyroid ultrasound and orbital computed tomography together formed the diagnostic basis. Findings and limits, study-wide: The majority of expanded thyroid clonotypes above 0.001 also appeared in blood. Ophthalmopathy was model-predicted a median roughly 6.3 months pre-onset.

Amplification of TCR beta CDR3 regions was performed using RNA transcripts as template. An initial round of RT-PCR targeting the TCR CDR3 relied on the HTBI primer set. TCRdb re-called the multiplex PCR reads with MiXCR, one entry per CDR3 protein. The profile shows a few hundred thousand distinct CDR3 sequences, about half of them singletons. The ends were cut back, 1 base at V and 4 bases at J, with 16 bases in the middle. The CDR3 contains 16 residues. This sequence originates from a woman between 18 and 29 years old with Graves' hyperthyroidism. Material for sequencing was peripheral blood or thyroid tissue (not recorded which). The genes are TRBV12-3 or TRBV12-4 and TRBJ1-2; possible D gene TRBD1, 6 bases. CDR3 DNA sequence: TGTGCCAGCAGTTTAGGGCGGGCAGGGGAAGGCTATGGCTACACCTTC. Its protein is CASSLGRAGEGYGYTF.